This T cell receptor beta chain emerged from a study of blood T cells in healthy people across ages. Looking at the study overall: Template switching recovered approximately one barcoded beta molecule for every two T cells. Study results and caveats: Those diversity estimates obtained from one million T cells were thought to be underestimates. Getting older went along with TCR beta diversity per million T cells dropping roughly linearly.

The CDR3 loop spans 14 amino acids. V was trimmed by 5 bases and J by 0 bases, leaving 7 bases between them. The germline V gene encodes CDR1 SEHNR and CDR2 FQNEAQ (reference sequence). Worth noting for this clonotype: Its target is not known.

A J-beta primer mix and a sample-barcoded 5' primer were used in a second PCR of about 7 to 12 cycles. One entry per CDR3 protein, called by TCRdb with MiXCR from the 5' RACE reads. This sample yields 780,000 or so distinct CDR3 sequences, of which just over 55% are seen a single time; roughly 24% belongs to the top ten. Healthy Caucasians from Russia aged about 6 to 95 served as donors. This sequence originates from a middle-aged man in good health. Sequencing used blood. The chain employs TRBV7-9 and TRBJ2-2; a possible D gene is TRBD1 (6 bases). This CDR3 is CASSGQSNTGELFF. The CDR3 DNA reads TGTGCCAGCAGCGGACAGTCGAACACCGGGGAGCTGTTTTTT.